The 30 T cell receptor delta chains reported below all come from one sample, sequenced in a study of γδ T cells in repeated Plasmodium falciparum infection. TCRdb re-called the multiplex PCR reads via CATT. This sample has 53,000 or so delta-chain clones, with roughly 2% found just once. Gammadelta T cells were flow-sorted from PBMC into Vgamma9/Vdelta2+ and Vdelta2-negative populations for bulk analysis. The source material was gamma-delta T cells from blood. These receptors were collected from a pool of human donors (malaria-infected and uninfected, not separated).

This clone has at least ten counts. A read error likely explains this, since a far larger clone differs by one base. The sample carries other DNA sequences with the same CDR3. The V and J genes are TRDV1 and TRDJ1; the match to TRDD3 covers 9 bases. Germline assignment: CDR1 TSWWSYY and CDR2 QGS. Trimming cost V 5 bases and J 5 bases; bases outside gene matches: 24. The CDR3 is 20 residues long. The CDR3 nucleotides are TGTGCTCTTGGGAGAGGGAAGACCCCCTGGACCGGGGGATACCGAGATAAACTCATCTTT. Its translation: CALGRGKTPWTGGYRDKLIF.

This clone was seen only a few times. A much larger clonotype is one base distant, so this may be a read error. The J gene is TRDJ1, the V gene TRDV1, with TRDD2 identical over 7 bases. The germline V gene has CDR1 TSWWSYY and CDR2 QGS. After removal of 0 bases from V and 0 bases from J, the junction contained 28 bases not matched to a gene. This CDR3 contains 24 residues. The CDR3 region is CALGELKFPTAGWRGIIYTDKLIF. CDR3 DNA: TGTGCTCTTGGGGAACTTAAATTTCCTACGGCGGGATGGAGGGGAATTATATACACCGATAAACTCATCTTT.

There are a few counts of this clone. The TCRdb protein comes from a much larger clone and disagrees with this DNA's translation at residue 6, likely due to a read error; the protein given here is derived from the DNA. The J gene is TRDJ1, the V gene TRDV3, with a weak D call TRDD3 (6 bases). The J gene, missing from TCRdb, was assigned here through DNA to germline matching. V dropped 3 bases and J dropped 5 bases, with 25 bases sitting between them. This CDR3 has 16 residues. The V gene's germline CDR1 is TVYSNPD and CDR2 GDNSRS (reference sequence). The chain's CDR3 is CAFSSEGTPWGDKLIF. The DNA of the CDR3 is TGTGCCTTCTCGTCTGAGGGAACCCCTTGGGGGGATAAACTCATCTTT.

This clone was recorded many times. The protein in TCRdb stems from a much larger clone and differs at residue 6 from this DNA's translation, likely a read error; here the protein is translated from the DNA. The CDR3 DNA reads TGTGCCTGTGATTCACCGGGGATGAACACCGATAAACTCATCTTT. It encodes CACDSPGMNTDKLIF. This chain uses TRDV2 with TRDJ1; maybe TRDD3 (6 bases). Because TCRdb records no J gene, it was assigned here through a match of the DNA to germline. CDR1 and CDR2 from the germline V gene are GEAIGNYY and EKD. The CDR3 is made up of 15 amino acids. V was trimmed by 4 bases and J by 0 bases, leaving 14 bases between them.

On this clone: Given a far larger clone just one base away, this is likely a sequencing read error. Within the sample, other DNA sequences also encode this same CDR3. The CDR3 spells CALGELALLPFSLYWGSYTDKLIF. CDR3 in DNA: TGTGCTCTTGGGGAACTAGCCCTCCTACCCTTCTCTCTTTACTGGGGGAGCTATACCGATAAACTCATCTTT. The V and J genes are TRDV1 and TRDJ1, with 9 bases identical to TRDD3. Since TCRdb gives no J gene, matching the DNA to germline was used here to assign it. This CDR3 has 24 amino acids. V lost 0 bases, J lost 2 bases, and 28 bases stayed unmatched. Germline V gene lookup returns CDR1 TSWWSYY and CDR2 QGS.

A note on this clone: The protein held in TCRdb is that of a much larger clone and does not match this DNA's translation at residue 23, likely because of a read error; the protein shown is translated from the DNA. V gene TRDV1 combines with J gene TRDJ1; D is perhaps TRDD3 (5 bases). This CDR3 is 28 amino acids long. Germline V gene lookup returns CDR1 TSWWSYY and CDR2 QGS. The CDR3 is CALGELSHEAPVPGRVYWPPGVPIKLIF. For the CDR3, the DNA is TGTGCCCTTGGGGAACTCTCTCACGAGGCCCCCGTCCCAGGACGCGTTTACTGGCCTCCCGGTGTACCGATTAAACTCATCTTT.

This clone appeared many times. A single base is all that separates this from a far larger clone, so a read error is likely. The same CDR3 arises from other DNA sequences in this sample as well. The rearrangement joins TRAV38-2/DV8 to TRDJ1, with TRDD3 as a possible D gene (5 bases). TCRdb offers no J gene call, so here the DNA was matched to germline to obtain one. V was pared by 0 bases and J by 2 bases, with 23 bases between. Germline assignment: CDR1 TSESDYY and CDR2 QEAYKQQN. The CDR3 contains 19 residues. CDR3 sequence: CAYRSAPRGGWGKTDKLIF. CDR3 bases: TGTGCTTATAGGAGCGCCCCCCGAGGTGGATGGGGAAAGACCGATAAACTCATCTTT.

This clone was counted ten times or more. TCRdb's entry gives the protein of a much larger clone, which mismatches this DNA's translation at residue 15, likely from a read error; the protein reported here is translated from the DNA. This chain joins TRDV1 and TRDJ1, with 9 bases aligning to TRDD2. There are 20 residues in the CDR3. Germline V gene data show CDR1 as TSWWSYY and CDR2 as QGS. With 1 base clipped from V and 3 bases from J, the junction kept 18 bases outside the gene matches. The CDR3 DNA is TGTGCTCTTGGGGAACCTTCCCTTCCTACTACTGGGGCCAACGCCGATAAACTCATCTTT. Its translation: CALGEPSLPTTGANADKLIF.

This clone has a handful of counts. The amino acid sequence in TCRdb belongs to a much larger clone and departs from this DNA's translation at residue 5, likely a sequencing read error; the sequence shown is translated from the DNA. V usage is TRDV1 and J usage is TRDJ1; 10 nucleotides agree with TRDD3. The J gene, left out of TCRdb, was set here by checking the DNA against germline. CDR1 is TSWWSYY and CDR2 is QGS in the germline V gene. This CDR3 has 21 residues. CDR3 nucleotide sequence: TGTGCCCTTGGGGGACCCCGTTTCCTACGTAGGTGGGGGATACCAACCGATAAACTCATCTTT. It is translated as CALGGPRFLRRWGIPTDKLIF.

There are a few counts of this clone. It differs at one base from a far larger clone, so likely a read error. The same CDR3 arises from other DNA sequences in this sample as well. The V gene is TRDV1, the J gene TRDJ1, with 8 positions matching TRDD3. Assignment of the J gene here rests on matching the DNA to germline, because TCRdb gives none. From germline, CDR1 is TSWWSYY and CDR2 QGS. CDR3 length equals 25 residues. The DNA of the CDR3 is TGCGCTCTTGGGGAACTTCCGTTCCTTTGGGTCCTTAGGGATACGTTCCGTCCGTACACCGATAAACTCATCTTT. Its translation: CALGELPFLWVLRDTFRPYTDKLIF.

This clone was picked up a small number of times. The translation of this DNA and the TCRdb protein of a much larger clone differ at residue 9, probably owing to a read error; the protein shown here is translated from the DNA. The rearrangement joins TRDV1 to TRDJ1; TRDD3 agrees at 8 bases. The J gene is not listed in TCRdb, so it was assigned here from a DNA match to germline. Germline assignment: CDR1 TSWWSYY and CDR2 QGS. V lost 3 bases to trimming and J lost 5 bases; unmatched junction nucleotides: 8. The CDR3 covers 15 residues. CDR3 sequence: CALGEVLGVTDKLIF. The CDR3 nucleotides read TGTGCTCTTGGGGAGGTACTGGGGGTCACTGATAAACTCATCTTT.

This clone appeared a few times. A read error may produce the germline difference seen at one junction end. Other DNA variants within this sample encode the same CDR3. The chain joins TRDV2 to TRDJ1; 9 bases agree with TRDD3. The germline gives CDR1 GEAIGNYY, CDR2 EKD. The CDR3 totals 22 residues. The CDR3 loop reads CACPRNREGGYNHPLYTDKLIF. CDR3 coding DNA: TGCGCCTGTCCCCGTAATCGGGAAGGGGGATACAACCACCCACTGTACACCGATAAACTCATCTTC.

This clone was detected many times. The TCRdb record carries a much larger clone's protein, which differs from this DNA's translation at residue 8; a read error is the likely cause, and the protein listed here is the DNA translation. The chain joins TRDV1 to TRDJ2; 7 bases agree with TRDD3. Here the J gene was assigned by germline matching of the DNA, as TCRdb has none. The CDR3 is made up of 24 amino acids. Losses at the gene ends were 5 bases for V and 4 bases for J; bases not matched to a gene: 34. Germline CDR1 TSWWSYY, CDR2 QGS. Here the CDR3 DNA reads TGTGCTCTTGGGAAGCGTTTGACAATACTTTTCAAACTCCTTGGGGATATGTCGACAGCACAACTCTTCTTT. Residues: CALGKRLTILFKLLGDMSTAQLFF.

This clone was seen repeatedly, ten times or more. The protein in TCRdb stems from a much larger clone and differs at residue 7 from this DNA's translation, likely a read error; here the protein is translated from the DNA. The V call is TRDV2, the J call TRDJ1; 10 nucleotides line up with TRDD3. TCRdb carries no J gene annotation; the J gene was assigned here by matching the DNA with germline. CDR3 length: 18 residues. J was trimmed by 2 bases and V by 3 bases; bases with no gene match: 14. Germline V CDR1 and CDR2: GEAIGNYY, EKD. The CDR3 sequence is CACDPVMGDTRETDKLIF. The CDR3 nucleotides are TGTGCCTGTGACCCGGTAATGGGGGATACAAGAGAGACCGATAAACTCATCTTT.

Note on this clone: The protein recorded in TCRdb matches a much larger clone and deviates from this DNA's translation at residue 3, suggesting a read error; the protein here is obtained by translating the DNA. V and J are TRDV2 and TRDJ1, with 11 bases lining up with TRDD3. The J gene was missing in TCRdb and was found by matching the end of the DNA to germline. The CDR3 consists of 20 residues. The V gene's germline CDR1 is GEAIGNYY and CDR2 EKD. CDR3 in DNA: TGTGCCTATGACACCGTTGGTGGGGGATACGGGGAACCGTACACCGATAAACTCATCTTT. It codes for CAYDTVGGGYGEPYTDKLIF.

Concerning this clone itself: A far larger clone is just one base off, so this is likely a read error. Other DNA sequences in this sample translate to the same CDR3. The rearrangement links TRDV3 to TRDJ1; perhaps D is TRDD1 or TRDD3 (6 bases each). The J gene was missing in TCRdb and was found by matching the end of the DNA to germline. Deletions cut 3 bases from V and 0 bases from J, with 23 bases between. Germline V lookup: CDR1 TVYSNPD, CDR2 GDNSRS (reference sequence). This CDR3 contains 17 residues. The CDR3 is CALGGVLGNTNTDKLIF. DNA of the CDR3: TGTGCCTTGGGGGGGGTACTGGGAAATACCAACACCGATAAACTCATCTTT.

On this clone: This likely reflects a read error, since a far larger clone is one base away. Other DNA sequences in the same sample also yield this CDR3. The J gene went uncalled, whereas the V gene is TRDV3; the table's D gene call, TRDD3, was not cross checked with the DNA. The germline CDR1 and CDR2 sequences are TVYSNPD and GDNSRS (reference sequence). This CDR3 comprises 14 residues. The CDR3: CALDPPWGAYKLIF. CDR3 DNA: TGTGCTCTCGATCCGCCGTGGGGGGCCTATAAGCTCATCTTT.

The rearrangement links TRDV1 to TRDJ1; 12 nucleotides align to TRDD3. TCRdb gives no J gene; it was assigned here by matching the DNA to germline. J was trimmed by 0 bases and V by 2 bases; bases with no gene match: 16. This CDR3 region has 21 residues. Germline CDR1 is TSWWSYY and CDR2 is QGS. Here the CDR3 reads CALGENQFKYWGIPYTDKLIF. The CDR3 coding sequence is TGTGCTCTTGGGGAAAACCAATTCAAGTACTGGGGGATACCGTACACCGATAAACTCATCTTT.

In the case of this clone: The TCRdb record carries a much larger clone's protein, which differs from this DNA's translation at residue 4; a read error is the likely cause, and the protein listed here is the DNA translation. J is TRDJ1 and V is TRDV1; tentatively, D is TRDD3 (6 bases). Germline V gives CDR1 TSWWSYY, CDR2 QGS. CDR3 length: 20 residues. CDR3 nucleotides: TGTGCTCTTAGGGAACTTATATGGACAGACGGGGACTGGGACACCGATAAACTCATCTTT. It codes for CALRELIWTDGDWDTDKLIF.

On this clone itself: A far larger clone is off by one base, so a read error is likely. Other DNA sequences within the sample encode an identical CDR3. Called V gene: TRDV3; the J gene was not called; the D call of TRDD3 is as the table states it, not checked on the DNA. The CDR3 spans 20 residues. Germline CDR1 is TVYSNPD and CDR2 is GDNSRS (reference sequence). CDR3 amino acids: CALLGEEIWGTPIYTDKLIF. In DNA, the CDR3 is TGTGCCTTACTGGGCGAGGAAATATGGGGGACCCCTATTTACACCGATAAACTCATCTTC.

This clone appeared many times. A far larger clone differs by one base, so this is likely a read error. The sample holds other DNA sequences that translate to the same CDR3. The chain couples TRDV2 to TRDJ1; 9 bases fit TRDD3. Here the J gene was assigned by germline matching of the DNA, as TCRdb has none. Germline-derived CDR1 and CDR2 are GEAIGNYY and EKD. CDR3 length: 15 amino acids. The CDR3 here is CACDTVEGIRDKLIF. CDR3 nucleotides: TGCGCCTGTGACACCGTGGAGGGGATACGGGATAAACTCATCTTT.

Ten or more counts support this clone. This sequence is one base from a far larger clone and is likely a read error. The sample has other DNA sequences that encode this CDR3 too. V gene TRDV2 combines with J gene TRDJ1, with 11 bases fitting TRDD3. TCRdb offers no J gene call, so here the DNA was matched to germline to obtain one. This CDR3 is 23 amino acids long. Germline V gene data show CDR1 as GEAIGNYY and CDR2 as EKD. With V trimmed by 0 bases and J by 3 bases, 26 bases remained unmatched. The CDR3 DNA reads as TGTGCCTGTGACACCGTAGGTAGCGGTAGTCGCATACTGGGGGATAAAGGGGCCGATAAACTCATCTTT. This encodes CACDTVGSGSRILGDKGADKLIF.

This clone was seen ten or more times. The protein recorded in TCRdb matches a much larger clone and deviates from this DNA's translation at residue 14, suggesting a read error; the protein here is obtained by translating the DNA. The chain employs TRDV1 and TRDJ1; maybe TRDD2 (5 bases). Since TCRdb gives no J gene, matching the DNA to germline was used here to assign it. There are 17 residues in the CDR3. The germline gives CDR1 TSWWSYY, CDR2 QGS. The CDR3 reads CALGEAFPPEYTDRLIF. The CDR3 coding sequence is TGTGCTCTTGGGGAAGCTTTTCCTCCCGAATACACCGATAGACTCATCTTT.

As to this clone: This DNA translates differently at residue 4 from the TCRdb protein, which is that of a much larger clone; a read error is likely, and the protein shown is the DNA's own translation. The chain carries TRDV1 and TRDJ1, with 8 bases aligning to TRDD3. The J gene, left out of TCRdb, was set here by checking the DNA against germline. This CDR3 comprises 18 residues. Per germline, CDR1 TSWWSYY and CDR2 QGS. The DNA for the CDR3 is TGTGCTCTTGAGGAACGTGGAGCGGGGATACTGGGTACCGATAAACTCATCTTT. Amino acid sequence: CALEERGAGILGTDKLIF.

This clone turned up a few times. The protein held in TCRdb is that of a much larger clone and does not match this DNA's translation at residue 17, likely because of a read error; the protein shown is translated from the DNA. The chain links TRDV1 to TRDJ2; TRDD3 matches at 12 bases. Matching the DNA to germline supplied the J gene, which TCRdb does not give. The germline gives CDR1 TSWWSYY, CDR2 QGS. V was clipped by 5 bases and J by 5 bases; unmatched bases: 27. The CDR3 covers 23 residues. The CDR3 region has the DNA TGTGCTCTTGGGTACCAAGTGGAGGGCTTTCCTGGGGGATACGCGGGTCCTACAGCACAACTCTTCTTT. Protein product: CALGYQVEGFPGGYAGPTAQLFF.

This clone has at least ten counts. TCRdb attributes to this sequence the protein of a much larger clone, which differs from the DNA translation at residue 5; a read error is likely, and the protein displayed is translated from the DNA. This chain connects TRDV2 to TRDJ3, with 12 bases aligning to TRDD3. The CDR3 is 21 residues long. V lost 2 bases and J lost 0; bases outside the gene matches: 10. CDR1 GEAIGNYY and CDR2 EKD come from the germline V gene. The DNA for the CDR3 is TGTGCCTGTGACATTTTACTGGGGGATACACGATCCTCCTGGGACACCCGACAGATGTTTTTC. Its protein is CACDILLGDTRSSWDTRQMFF.

Comment on this clone: A read error is likely here: a far larger clone is one base away. Other DNA sequences in the sample encode the same CDR3. The V gene is TRDV2, but the J gene lacks a call; the tabulated D call, TRDD3, remains unverified against the DNA. Germline assignment: CDR1 GEAIGNYY and CDR2 EKD. The CDR3 consists of 17 residues. CDR3 DNA sequence: TGTGCCTGTGAAGACTTGCTGGGTCCCAGAGGAGCCGATAAACTCATCTTC. Amino acid sequence: CACEDLLGPRGADKLIF.

The sample holds many counts of this clone. Only one base separates this from a far larger clonotype, so it likely reflects a read error. Within the sample, other DNA sequences also encode this same CDR3. The CDR3 DNA reads TGTGCCTGTGACACCGGGAAGGGTCTACTGGGGGATCGGCGGGACACCCGACAGATGTTCTTC. It yields the protein CACDTGKGLLGDRRDTRQMFF. The chain joins TRDV2 to TRDJ3, with 10 bases matching TRDD3. This CDR3 has 21 amino acids. Per the germline V gene, CDR1 is GEAIGNYY and CDR2 is EKD.

Only a few counts were recorded for this clone. The protein TCRdb gives is from a much larger clone and does not agree with this DNA's translation at residue 12, likely a read error; the protein shown here comes from the DNA. This chain joins TRDV1 and TRDJ1; TRDD3 matches 11 bases. TCRdb leaves out the J gene; it was filled in here by matching the DNA to germline. Germline CDR1 and CDR2: TSWWSYY and QGS. V shed 2 bases, J shed 0 bases, and the junction held 32 bases outside the gene matches. The CDR3 totals 26 residues. Here the CDR3 DNA reads TGTGCTCTTGGGGAAGCGTCACTCCTACGCATTTGCTGGGGGATACCGGTGGTTTCTGACACCGATAAACTCATCTTT. Its protein product is CALGEASLLRICWGIPVVSDTDKLIF.

In regard to this clone: A far larger clone is only one base removed, so a read error is likely. This sample includes further DNA sequences coding for the same CDR3. The chain is built from TRDV1 and TRDJ1, with D perhaps matching TRDD3 (5 bases). The J gene was not available in TCRdb and was assigned here by matching the DNA to germline segments. The germline V gene encodes CDR1 TSWWSYY and CDR2 QGS. The CDR3 has 28 amino acids. Trimming shortened V by 0 bases and J by 8 bases, and 55 bases separated the two germline ends. The CDR3 DNA sequence: TGTGCTCTTGGGGAACTCTCTCACGAGGCCCCCGTCCCAGGACGCGTTTACTGGCCTCCCGGTGTATCGATAAAACTCATCTTT. Encoded protein: CALGELSHEAPVPGRVYWPPGVSIKLIF.